This T cell receptor (beta chain) was retrieved from a study of blood T cell repertoires in COVID-19. For the study at large: Researchers got acute and convalescent COVID-19 samples from the United States, Italy and Spain. From T cells, B-cell-depleted T cells, or PBMCs came the material, which was cDNA or gDNA.

The count of this clone is one. The table came from immunoSEQ multiplex PCR; TCRdb's copy has only in-frame clones and leaves some out. This repertoire shows about 160,000 clones, 80% to 85% found once; its top ten account for roughly 9.1%. The CDR3 contains 14 residues. V trimming: 2 bases; J trimming: 7 bases; junction bases outside the gene matches: 5. CDR1 is MNHEY, CDR2 SVGAGI, per germline. The chain carries TRBV6-5 and TRBJ2-7, with 10 bases lining up with TRBD1. This clonotype was obtained from a woman older than 75 with active or convalescent COVID-19. Source material: peripheral blood. CDR3 sequence: CASSYRTGGGEQYF. In DNA form, the CDR3 reads TGTGCCAGCAGTTACCGGACAGGGGGAGGGGAGCAGTACTTC.